One and the same sample provided the 12 T cell receptor beta chains below, sequenced in a study of blood T cells in healthy people across ages. Using a J-beta primer mix together with a sample-barcoded 5' primer, a second PCR was run for roughly 6 to 11 cycles. TCRdb processed the 5' RACE reads anew with MiXCR; each CDR3 protein has one entry. Of 650,000 to 900,000 distinct CDR3 sequences in the sample, 60% to 80% were seen once. The specimen was blood. These receptors came from a man younger than 40 in good health.

The J gene is TRBJ2-5, the V gene TRBV7-9; 9 bases align to TRBD1. Trimming at V came to 8 bases and at J to 3 bases, leaving 1 base not matched to a gene. The CDR3 extends over 12 amino acids. CDR1 and CDR2 from the germline V gene are SEHNR and FQNEAQ (reference sequence). The CDR3 region has the DNA TGTGCCAGCGGACAGGGGAAAGAGACCCAGTACTTC. Translation: CASGQGKETQYF.

The chain recombines TRBV6-5 with TRBJ2-3; D possibly matches TRBD1 or TRBD2 (5 bases each). Germline V gives CDR1 MNHEY, CDR2 SVGAGI. This CDR3 is built from 17 residues. The V gene lost 5 bases and the J gene lost 6 bases, with 24 bases spanning the gap. The CDR3 region has the DNA TGTGCCAGCAGTCTCTCGGGACCCCCAAGGTTTGCGGATACGCAGTATTTT. Its translation is CASSLSGPPRFADTQYF.

The chain is built from TRBV4-2 and TRBJ1-2, with D maybe TRBD1 (5 bases). The CDR3 runs 18 residues. Germline V gives CDR1 LGHNA, CDR2 YNFKEQ. Trimming stripped 0 bases from V and 1 base from J, with 18 bases between. CDR3 nucleotide sequence: TGTGCCAGCAGCCAAGATGTGGTGGGGCCGGGGTATAACTATGGCTACACCTTC. Translation gives CASSQDVVGPGYNYGYTF.

This sequence joins TRBV7-2 and TRBJ2-5; 11 nucleotides match TRBD2. TRBJ2-7 matches the DNA end more closely, so the J call is doubtful. There are 16 residues in the CDR3. Germline CDR1 is SGHTA and CDR2 is FQGNSA. This CDR3 is CASSLAQRLAGGEQYF. CDR3 coding DNA: TGTGCCAGCAGCTTAGCGCAACGGCTAGCGGGGGGCGAGCAGTACTTC.

The V and J genes are TRBV11-2 and TRBJ1-2; D ambiguous. This CDR3 comprises 15 residues. In germline, CDR1 is SGHAT, CDR2 FQNNGV. The V end was cut by 5 bases, the J end by 4 bases, with 17 bases between. The chain's CDR3 is CASSLSNGELYGYTF. The CDR3 nucleotides are TGTGCCAGCAGCCTCAGTAACGGGGAGCTCTATGGCTACACCTTC.

The chain combines TRBV3-1 with TRBJ2-1; 16 positions agree with TRBD2. V trimming: 3 bases; J trimming: 4 bases; junction bases outside the gene matches: 12. This CDR3 spans 20 amino acids. CDR1 and CDR2 from the germline V gene are LGHDT and YNNKEL (reference sequence). Here the CDR3 DNA reads TGTGCCAGCAGCCAGGCTCTCGGGACTAGCGGGGGGGCCCGATACAATGAGCAGTTCTTC. It encodes CASSQALGTSGGARYNEQFF.

This sequence joins TRBV29-1 and TRBJ1-2; 7 bases are a match to TRBD1. The CDR3 is 14 residues long. With 0 bases clipped from V and 8 bases from J, the junction kept 9 bases outside the gene matches. The germline V gene has CDR1 SQVTM and CDR2 ANQGSEA. The CDR3 is CSVEDQQQGIGYTF. CDR3 nucleotide sequence: TGCAGCGTTGAAGACCAGCAACAGGGGATCGGCTACACCTTC.

The J gene is TRBJ1-6, the V gene TRBV10-3, with TRBD1 identical over 8 bases. Germline V gives CDR1 ENHRY, CDR2 SYGVKD. This CDR3 has 18 amino acids. V shed 0 bases and J 6 bases; nucleotides not matched to a gene: 10. In DNA, the CDR3 is TGTGCCATCAGTGAGTCGTCCGGACAGGGACTAAGTAATTCACCCCTCCACTTT. The encoded protein is CAISESSGQGLSNSPLHF.

The chain joins TRBV12-3 or TRBV12-4 to TRBJ2-3, with D possibly being TRBD2 (5 bases). The CDR3 loop spans 14 amino acids. V lost 6 bases, J lost 1 base, and 11 bases lay in between. The CDR3, as DNA: TGTGCCAGCAGCCCTAGCCTTCGCACAGATACGCAGTATTTT. Encoded protein: CASSPSLRTDTQYF.

This clonotype was observed a handful of times. The CDR3 DNA reads TGTGCCAGCAGCCCGACAGGGGTGGAGGGTGAAAAACTGTTTTTT. This translates into CASSPTGVEGEKLFF. V gene TRBV7-3 combines with J gene TRBJ1-4; 8 bases line up with TRBD1. Looked up from germline, CDR1 is SGHTA and CDR2 is FQGTGA. The CDR3 has 15 amino acids. The junction had 9 bases not matched to a gene; V was cut back by 5 bases and J by 7 bases.

The rearrangement uses TRBV6-2 or TRBV6-3 and TRBJ1-1, with D unclear. The CDR3 covers 14 residues. The V gene's germline CDR1 is MNHEY and CDR2 SVGEGT. With 8 bases removed from V and 2 bases from J, the gap between germline ends came to 15 bases. DNA for the CDR3: TGTGCCAGCCTAAACATGAACCTCAACACTGAAGCTTTCTTT. Its translation: CASLNMNLNTEAFF.

The chain recombines TRBV29-1 with TRBJ1-2; tentatively, D is TRBD1 (5 bases). This CDR3 is built from 15 residues. V was trimmed by 3 bases and J by 5 bases, leaving 19 bases between them. The germline V gene has CDR1 SQVTM and CDR2 ANQGSEA. CDR3 protein: CSVDSGGTKGYGYTF. DNA of the CDR3: TGCAGCGTTGACTCGGGCGGCACCAAGGGGTATGGCTACACCTTC. The entire variable domain, with the rest obtained from reference TRBV29-1 and TRBJ1-2, is as follows: SAVISQKPSRDICQRGTSLTIQCQVDSQVTMMFWYRQQPGQSLTLIATANQGSEATYESGFVIDKFPISRPNLTFSTLTVSNMSPEDSSIYLCSVDSGGTKGYGYTFGSGTRLTVV.